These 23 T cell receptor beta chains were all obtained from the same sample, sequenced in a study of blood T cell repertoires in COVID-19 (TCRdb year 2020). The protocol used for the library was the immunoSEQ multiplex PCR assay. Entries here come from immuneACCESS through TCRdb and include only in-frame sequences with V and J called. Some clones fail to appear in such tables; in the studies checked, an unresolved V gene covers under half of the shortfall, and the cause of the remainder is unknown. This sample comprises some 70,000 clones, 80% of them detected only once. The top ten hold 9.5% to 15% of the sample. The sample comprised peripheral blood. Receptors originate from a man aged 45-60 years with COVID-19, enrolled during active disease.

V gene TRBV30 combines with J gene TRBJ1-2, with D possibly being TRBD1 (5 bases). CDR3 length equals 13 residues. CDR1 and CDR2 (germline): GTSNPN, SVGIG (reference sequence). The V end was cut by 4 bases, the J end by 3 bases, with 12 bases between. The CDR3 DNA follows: TGTGCCTGGACCCCGGGGGAGCACTATGGCTACACCTTC. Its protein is CAWTPGEHYGYTF.

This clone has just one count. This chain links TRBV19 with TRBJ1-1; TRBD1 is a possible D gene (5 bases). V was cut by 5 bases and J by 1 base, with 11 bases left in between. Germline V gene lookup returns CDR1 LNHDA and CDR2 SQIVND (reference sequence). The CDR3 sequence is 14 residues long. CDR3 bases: TGTGCCAGTAGTTCTGATACAGGGAACACTGAAGCTTTCTTT. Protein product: CASSSDTGNTEAFF.

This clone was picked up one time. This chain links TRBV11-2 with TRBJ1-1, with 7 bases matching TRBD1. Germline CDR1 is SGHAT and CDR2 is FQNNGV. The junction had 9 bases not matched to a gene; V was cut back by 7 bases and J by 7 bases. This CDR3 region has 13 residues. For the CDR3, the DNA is TGTGCCAGCATGCGACAGGGTCGGGATGAAGCTTTCTTT. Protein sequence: CASMRQGRDEAFF.

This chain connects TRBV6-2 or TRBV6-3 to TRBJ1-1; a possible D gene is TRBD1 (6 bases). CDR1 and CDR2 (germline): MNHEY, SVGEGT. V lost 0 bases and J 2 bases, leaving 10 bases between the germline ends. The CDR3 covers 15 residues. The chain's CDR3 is CASSYSDSLNTEAFF. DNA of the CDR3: TGTGCCAGCAGTTACTCGGACAGTTTAAACACTGAAGCTTTCTTT.

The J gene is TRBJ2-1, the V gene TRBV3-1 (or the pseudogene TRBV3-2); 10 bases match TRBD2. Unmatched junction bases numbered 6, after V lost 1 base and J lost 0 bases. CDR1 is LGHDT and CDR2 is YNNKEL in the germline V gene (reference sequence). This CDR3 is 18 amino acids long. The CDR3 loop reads CASSQGTSGDNSYNEQFF. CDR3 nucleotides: TGTGCCAGCAGCCAAGGAACTAGCGGGGATAACTCCTACAATGAGCAGTTCTTC.

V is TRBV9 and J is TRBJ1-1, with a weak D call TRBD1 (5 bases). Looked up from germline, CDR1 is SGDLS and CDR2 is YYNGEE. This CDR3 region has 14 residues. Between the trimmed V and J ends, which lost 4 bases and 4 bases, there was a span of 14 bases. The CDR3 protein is CASSPREGRTEAFF. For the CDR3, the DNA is TGTGCCAGCAGCCCCAGGGAAGGGCGCACTGAAGCTTTCTTT.

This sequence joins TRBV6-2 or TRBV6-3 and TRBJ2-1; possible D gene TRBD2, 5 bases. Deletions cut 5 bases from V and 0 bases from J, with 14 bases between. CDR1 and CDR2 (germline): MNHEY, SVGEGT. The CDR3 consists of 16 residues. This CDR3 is CASSREGQFSYNEQFF. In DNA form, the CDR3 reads TGTGCCAGCAGTCGTGAGGGCCAGTTCTCCTACAATGAGCAGTTCTTC.

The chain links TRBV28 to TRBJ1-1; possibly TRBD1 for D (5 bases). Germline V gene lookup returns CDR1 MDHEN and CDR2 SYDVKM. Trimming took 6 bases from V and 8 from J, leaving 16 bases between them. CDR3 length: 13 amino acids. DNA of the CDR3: TGTGCCAGCAGGAGAAGGGGCTCCTCAGAAGCTTTCTTT. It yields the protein CASRRRGSSEAFF.

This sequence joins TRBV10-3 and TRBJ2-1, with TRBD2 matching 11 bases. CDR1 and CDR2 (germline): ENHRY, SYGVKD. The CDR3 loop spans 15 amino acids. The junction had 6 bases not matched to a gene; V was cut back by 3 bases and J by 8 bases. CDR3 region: CAISDSGRAFDEQFF. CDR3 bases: TGTGCCATCAGTGATAGCGGGAGGGCCTTTGATGAGCAGTTCTTC.

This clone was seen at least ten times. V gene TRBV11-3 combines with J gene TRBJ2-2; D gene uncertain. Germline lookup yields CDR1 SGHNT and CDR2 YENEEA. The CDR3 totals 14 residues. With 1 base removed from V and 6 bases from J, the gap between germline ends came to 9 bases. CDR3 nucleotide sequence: TGTGCCAGCAGCTTAGGGTTAGAGCCCGGGGAGCTGTTTTTT. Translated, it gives CASSLGLEPGELFF. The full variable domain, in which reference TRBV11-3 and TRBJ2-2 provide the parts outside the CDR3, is EAGVVQSPRYKIIEKKQPVAFWCNPISGHNTLYWYLQNLGQGPELLIRYENEEAVDDSQLPKDRFSAERLKGVDSTLKIQPAELGDSAVYLCASSLGLEPGELFFGEGSRLTVL.

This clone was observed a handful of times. The CDR3 loop reads CASSPQGASTDTQYF. CDR3 coding DNA: TGTGCCAGCAGTCCTCAGGGGGCGAGCACAGATACGCAGTATTTT. The chain links TRBV6-5 to TRBJ2-3; 8 bases align to TRBD1. V lost 5 bases, J lost 0 bases, and 4 bases stayed unmatched. This CDR3 has 15 amino acids. Germline CDR1 reads MNHEY; CDR2 reads SVGAGI.

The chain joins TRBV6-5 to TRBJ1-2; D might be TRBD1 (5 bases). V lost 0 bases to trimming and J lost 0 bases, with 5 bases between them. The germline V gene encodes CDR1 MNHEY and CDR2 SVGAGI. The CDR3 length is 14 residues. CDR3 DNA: TGTGCCAGCAGTTACTCAGGGGCTAACTATGGCTACACCTTC. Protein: CASSYSGANYGYTF.

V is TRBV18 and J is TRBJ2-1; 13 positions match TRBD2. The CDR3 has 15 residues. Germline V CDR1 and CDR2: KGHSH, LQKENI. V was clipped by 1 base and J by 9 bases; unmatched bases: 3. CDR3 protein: CASSPRLAGGGEQFF. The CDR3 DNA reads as TGTGCCAGCTCACCACGACTAGCGGGAGGCGGTGAGCAGTTCTTC.

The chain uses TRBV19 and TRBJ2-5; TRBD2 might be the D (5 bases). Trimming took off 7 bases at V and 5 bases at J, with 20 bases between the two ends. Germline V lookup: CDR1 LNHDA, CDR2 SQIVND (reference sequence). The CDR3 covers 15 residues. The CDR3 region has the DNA TGTGCCAGTACCAAGTCGGCCAGGACGGGGGAGACCCAGTACTTC. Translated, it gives CASTKSARTGETQYF.

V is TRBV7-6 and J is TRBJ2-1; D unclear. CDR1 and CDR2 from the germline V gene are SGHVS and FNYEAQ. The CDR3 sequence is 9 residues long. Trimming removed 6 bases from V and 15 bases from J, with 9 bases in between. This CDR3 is CASSLHRFF. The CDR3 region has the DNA TGTGCCAGCAGTTTACATAGGTTCTTC.

CDR3 sequence (DNA): TGTGCCAGCAGCTCCCGTTCCGGACAGGGTCACGAGCAGTACTTC. This gives the protein CASSSRSGQGHEQYF. The rearrangement links TRBV7-2 to TRBJ2-7; 8 nucleotides match TRBD1. V lost 4 bases and J lost 5; bases outside the gene matches: 10. The CDR3 is 15 residues long. The germline V gene has CDR1 SGHTA and CDR2 FQGNSA. The full variable domain, completed using reference TRBV7-2 and TRBJ2-7, is GAGVSQSPSNKVTEKGKDVELRCDPISGHTALYWYRQSLGQGLEFLIYFQGNSAPDKSGLPSDRFSAERTGGSVSTLTIQRTQQEDSAVYLCASSSRSGQGHEQYFGPGTRLTVT.

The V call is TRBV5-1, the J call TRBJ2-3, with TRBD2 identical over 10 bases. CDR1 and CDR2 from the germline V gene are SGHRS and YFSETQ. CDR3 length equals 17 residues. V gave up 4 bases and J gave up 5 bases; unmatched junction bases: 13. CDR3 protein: CASSHSGTSGVQDTQYF. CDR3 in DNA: TGCGCCAGCAGCCACTCCGGCACTAGCGGGGTGCAAGATACGCAGTATTTT.

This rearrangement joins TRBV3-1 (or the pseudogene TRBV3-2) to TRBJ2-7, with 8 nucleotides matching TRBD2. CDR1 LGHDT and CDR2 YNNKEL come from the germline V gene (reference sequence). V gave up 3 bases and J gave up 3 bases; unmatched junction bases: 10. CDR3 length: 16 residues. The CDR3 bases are TGTGCCAGCAGCCAGATGGAGGGGACTAGAGACTACGAGCAGTACTTC. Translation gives CASSQMEGTRDYEQYF.

DNA for the CDR3: TGTGCCAGCAGCGTGGTTGAGGGTACCGGGGAGCTGTTTTTT. Translated, it gives CASSVVEGTGELFF. The chain joins TRBV9 to TRBJ2-2; possible D gene TRBD2, 5 bases. The V and J ends lost 2 bases and 5 bases respectively, with 10 bases between them. CDR1 is SGDLS, CDR2 YYNGEE, per germline. CDR3 length: 14 residues.

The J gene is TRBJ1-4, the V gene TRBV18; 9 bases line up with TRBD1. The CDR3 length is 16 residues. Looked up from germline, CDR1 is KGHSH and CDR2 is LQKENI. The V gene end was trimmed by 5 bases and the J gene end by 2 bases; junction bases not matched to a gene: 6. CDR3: CASSSGQGRTNEKLFF. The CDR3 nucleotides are TGTGCCAGCTCATCGGGACAGGGCCGGACTAATGAAAAACTGTTTTTT. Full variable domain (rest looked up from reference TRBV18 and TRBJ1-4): NAGVMQNPRHLVRRRGQEARLRCSPMKGHSHVYWYRQLPEEGLKFMVYLQKENIIDESGMPKERFSAEFPKEGPSILRIQQVVRGDSAAYFCASSSGQGRTNEKLFFGSGTQLSVL.

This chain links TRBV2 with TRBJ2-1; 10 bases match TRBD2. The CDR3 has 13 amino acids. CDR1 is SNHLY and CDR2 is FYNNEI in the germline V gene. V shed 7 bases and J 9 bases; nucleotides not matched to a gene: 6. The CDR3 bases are TGTGCCAGCATGCTAGCGGGAGTGGGTGAGCAGTTCTTC. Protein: CASMLAGVGEQFF.

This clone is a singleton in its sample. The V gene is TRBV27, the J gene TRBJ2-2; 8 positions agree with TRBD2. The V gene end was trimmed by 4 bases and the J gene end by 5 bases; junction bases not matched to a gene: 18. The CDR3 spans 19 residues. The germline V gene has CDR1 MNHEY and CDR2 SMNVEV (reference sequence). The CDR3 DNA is TGTGCCAGCAGTTCCTTGTACGAGGTTTTAGCGGGACGTACCGGGGAGCTGTTTTTT. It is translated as CASSSLYEVLAGRTGELFF.

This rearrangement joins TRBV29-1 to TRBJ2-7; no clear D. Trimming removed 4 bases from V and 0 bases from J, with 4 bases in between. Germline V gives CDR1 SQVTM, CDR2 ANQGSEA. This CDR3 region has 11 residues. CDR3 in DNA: TGCAGCGTTGGTAGCTCCTACGAGCAGTACTTC. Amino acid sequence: CSVGSSYEQYF.